Each of the 9 T cell receptor beta chains below was sequenced from the same sample in a study of cytomegalovirus exposure and HLA in healthy donors. PCR amplification relied on 60 Vbeta primers (plus 13 Jbeta primers). Measured with immunoSEQ multiplex PCR; TCRdb has only the in-frame clones, and not every one. The sample shows about 180,000 clones, around 80% of them seen only once. Sample: PBMCs. These receptors were obtained from a woman younger than 45 in good health and CMV-seronegative.

This clone appeared a few times. This chain links TRBV5-6 with TRBJ1-2; TRBD1 aligns across 9 bases. CDR1 SGHDT and CDR2 YYEEEE come from the germline V gene. After removal of 1 base from V and 3 bases from J, the junction contained 13 bases not matched to a gene. The CDR3 is 18 amino acids. The CDR3 is CASSLHRDRASNDYGYTF. CDR3 sequence (DNA): TGTGCCAGCAGCTTGCACCGGGACAGGGCCAGCAACGACTATGGCTACACCTTC.

The chain links TRBV7-3 to TRBJ2-5; 10 positions agree with TRBD2. J lost 0 bases, V lost 5 bases, and 3 bases had no gene match. This CDR3 region has 15 residues. Germline V lookup: CDR1 SGHTA, CDR2 FQGTGA. This chain's CDR3 is CASSPLAGHQETQYF. CDR3 coding DNA: TGTGCCAGCAGCCCACTAGCGGGGCACCAAGAGACCCAGTACTTC.

This sequence joins TRBV7-3 and TRBJ2-5; a weak D match, TRBD1 (5 bases). Germline V gene sequence: CDR1 SGHTA, CDR2 FQGTGA. The length of the CDR3 is 17 residues. V gave up 1 base and J gave up 3 bases, with 18 bases separating them. CDR3 region: CASSLIVGPRSKETQYF. Here the CDR3 DNA reads TGTGCCAGCAGCTTAATCGTGGGGCCGCGCTCGAAAGAGACCCAGTACTTC.

The chain is built from TRBV4-2 and TRBJ1-6, with 8 bases identical to TRBD1. The V and J ends lost 0 bases and 5 bases, in that order; junction bases with no gene match: 18. Germline CDR1 reads LGHNA; CDR2 reads YNFKEQ. The length of the CDR3 is 21 residues. CDR3 bases: TGTGCCAGCAGCCAAGACCCCCACCTATTAAGCGACAGGGGCCATAATTCACCCCTCCACTTT. Encoded protein: CASSQDPHLLSDRGHNSPLHF.

This clone was seen a single time. The chain links TRBV7-2 to TRBJ1-2, with D perhaps matching TRBD1 (5 bases). V lost 2 bases to trimming and J lost 8 bases, with 18 bases between them. This CDR3 comprises 15 residues. Germline CDR1 and CDR2: SGHTA and FQGNSA. The CDR3: CASSLRQPGIGGYTF. CDR3 DNA: TGTGCCAGCAGCTTAAGACAGCCGGGCATCGGCGGCTACACCTTC.

This clone was seen only a few times. CDR3 residues: CARDRANTEAFF. CDR3 DNA sequence: TGTGCCAGAGACAGGGCGAACACTGAAGCTTTCTTT. The chain carries TRBV30 and TRBJ1-1; the match to TRBD1 covers 7 bases. Trimming took 8 bases from V and 1 from J; bases not matched to a gene: 4. Germline CDR1 is GTSNPN and CDR2 is SVGIG (reference sequence). The CDR3 runs 12 residues.

This rearrangement joins TRBV30 to TRBJ1-1, with D perhaps matching TRBD1 (5 bases). The CDR3 length is 15 residues. V lost 0 bases and J 0 bases, leaving 11 bases between the germline ends. Per germline, CDR1 GTSNPN and CDR2 SVGIG (reference sequence). The CDR3 DNA follows: TGTGCCTGGAGTGTAAGGACAAGACTGAACACTGAAGCTTTCTTT. Protein product: CAWSVRTRLNTEAFF.

This clone was seen a single time. The genes are TRBV2 and TRBJ1-5; D uncertain. Germline lookup yields CDR1 SNHLY and CDR2 FYNNEI. This CDR3 has 14 residues. Trimming cost V 4 bases and J 5 bases, with 12 bases left between them. CDR3 protein: CASSGTGGDQPQHF. The CDR3 DNA reads TGTGCCAGCAGTGGGACCGGCGGGGATCAGCCCCAGCATTTT.

The chain has TRBV6-6 and TRBJ1-1, with D maybe TRBD1 (5 bases). CDR1 is MNHNY, CDR2 SVGAGI, per germline (reference sequence). V lost 8 bases to trimming and J lost 5 bases, with 12 bases between them. This CDR3 has 12 residues. CDR3 DNA sequence: TGTGCCAGCCGGGGGGAGGGGACTGAAGCTTTCTTT. Amino acids: CASRGEGTEAFF.